This T cell receptor beta chain was obtained from a study of PD-1 blockade in classical Hodgkin lymphoma. Clones were sequenced by immunoSEQ multiplex PCR, and TCRdb holds only the in-frame ones, with some missing. The sample yields about 97,000 clones, approximately 83% seen once. Brentuximab vedotin exposure varied, and every patient relapsed after autologous stem cell transplantation. Here the sequenced sample was peripheral blood mononuclear cells (PBMCs), taken at baseline. The sequence came from a human donor with classical Hodgkin lymphoma.

The CDR3 reads CASSPTAGGMDTQYF. The CDR3 DNA sequence: TGTGCCAGCAGCCCAACAGCGGGAGGGATGGATACGCAGTATTTT. This sequence joins TRBV11-2 and TRBJ2-3, with 10 bases identical to TRBD2. V lost 5 bases, J lost 6 bases, and 8 bases stayed unmatched. CDR1 and CDR2 (germline): SGHAT, FQNNGV. The CDR3 has 15 amino acids. Full variable domain (outside the CDR3, taken from reference TRBV11-2 and TRBJ2-3): EAGVAQSPRYKIIEKRQSVAFWCNPISGHATLYWYQQILGQGPKLLIQFQNNGVVDDSQLPKDRFSAERLKGVDSTLKIQPAKLEDSAVYLCASSPTAGGMDTQYFGPGTRLTVL.